Presented here are 8 T cell receptor beta chains from one specimen sequenced in a study of beta chain features in type 1 diabetes. The isolated RNA, all of it, was reverse transcribed, so expressed TCRB transcripts were what got sequenced. Data came from immunoSEQ multiplex PCR; TCRdb stores just in-frame clones and leaves some out. Of roughly 730,000 clones listed, about an eighth are singletons. The study, taken as a whole, reports: Across all four CD4+ subsets, people with type 1 diabetes showed modestly shorter TCRB CDR3s.

These receptors are not linked to any known antigen. Sample: naive CD4+ T cells from blood. The receptors come from a man aged 18 to 30 with type 1 diabetes.

This clone turned up a few times. The same CDR3 is also encoded by other DNA sequences in this sample. CDR3 sequence (DNA): TGTGCCAGCAGTCCCCTGGGTCAGCCCCAGCATTTT. Protein sequence: CASSPLGQPQHF. The chain is built from TRBV27 and TRBJ1-5; D not resolved. This CDR3 is 12 amino acids long. V lost 5 bases to trimming and J lost 6 bases, with 8 bases between them. Germline V gene data show CDR1 as MNHEY and CDR2 as SMNVEV (reference sequence).

This chain links TRBV7-8 with TRBJ1-1, with a tentative D call TRBD1 (5 bases). The CDR3 extends over 15 amino acids. Trimming pared 1 base from V and 2 bases from J, leaving 11 bases between. The germline CDR1 and CDR2 sequences are SGHVS and FQNEAQ. This CDR3 reads CASSLGGRKNTEAFF. The CDR3 DNA reads as TGTGCCAGCAGCTTAGGGGGACGGAAAAACACTGAAGCTTTCTTT.

This clone was counted at least ten times. The chain has TRBV28 and TRBJ2-6; D is undetermined. Trimming took off 6 bases at V and 0 bases at J, with 12 bases between the two ends. CDR1 is MDHEN and CDR2 is SYDVKM in the germline V gene. This CDR3 spans 16 amino acids. The CDR3: CASRRTFSSGANVLTF. The CDR3 DNA reads TGTGCCAGCAGAAGGACGTTCAGCTCTGGGGCCAACGTCCTGACTTTC.

This clone was recorded a few times. J is TRBJ1-5 and V is TRBV27; no definite D call. The V end was cut by 0 bases, the J end by 9 bases, with 12 bases between. This CDR3 has 14 amino acids. Germline V CDR1 and CDR2: MNHEY, SMNVEV (reference sequence). CDR3 nucleotide sequence: TGTGCCAGCAGTTTATCTCTTGCCTCAGGGCCCCAGCATTTT. Its protein is CASSLSLASGPQHF.

The V call is TRBV11-1, the J call TRBJ2-7; the D is unclear. CDR3 length equals 14 residues. V was cut by 5 bases and J by 0 bases, with 11 bases left in between. Per germline, CDR1 SGHAT and CDR2 FQDESV (reference sequence). The CDR3 here is CASSVSYGSYEQYF. CDR3 in DNA: TGTGCCAGCAGCGTCTCTTACGGCTCCTACGAGCAGTACTTC.

This clone was seen only a few times. The genes are TRBV27 and TRBJ1-1; 7 bases are shared with TRBD1. Germline-derived CDR1 and CDR2 are MNHEY and SMNVEV (reference sequence). The V and J ends lost 5 bases and 0 bases, in that order; junction bases with no gene match: 6. The CDR3 is 15 amino acids. DNA for the CDR3: TGTGCCAGCAGTCTAGGGACAGCCTTGAACACTGAAGCTTTCTTT. This translates into CASSLGTALNTEAFF.

This clone was detected only a few times. The genes are TRBV25-1 and TRBJ1-6, with D possibly matching TRBD1 (6 bases). V gave up 5 bases and J gave up 7 bases, with 18 bases separating them. CDR1 is MGHDK, CDR2 SYGVNS, per germline. The CDR3 runs to 16 residues. CDR3 in DNA: TGTGCCAGCAGTTCCCCTCCGGGACACCTAAATTCACCCCTCCACTTT. Encoded protein: CASSSPPGHLNSPLHF.

The chain links TRBV25-1 to TRBJ2-1, with D uncertain. CDR1 is MGHDK and CDR2 is SYGVNS in the germline V gene. This CDR3 region has 14 residues. Trimming pared 3 bases from V and 6 bases from J, leaving 12 bases between. The CDR3 DNA is TGTGCCAGCAGTGATCCCCCCGAGGCCAATGAGCAGTTCTTC. Amino acids: CASSDPPEANEQFF.